This TCR beta chain is drawn from a study of vaccination and CD4 T cells after COVID-19. As for the study in general: The study drew post-COVID samples a median roughly 99 days after diagnosis (range 35 to 161).

Treatment specified: roughly 10-day PBMC culture with coronavirus spike peptide pools or control peptides (ViraFEST assay). Antigen-specific T cells were expanded with peptide pools by ViraFEST, and TCRs were then sequenced. Negative selection recovered the CD4+ T cells once they had spent more than eight days in culture. The length of the CDR3 is 15 residues. V was shortened by 4 bases and J by 2 bases, with 14 bases between the two germline ends. Per the germline V gene, CDR1 is SNHLY and CDR2 is FYNNEI. In regard to this clonotype: Antigen unknown.

The Oncomine TCR Beta short-read assay sequenced DNA from cultured CD4+ T cells. TCRdb reprocessed the PCR reads with MiXCR, giving one entry per CDR3 protein. This table has under 15,000 distinct CDR3 sequences, approximately 57% appearing once. Specimen: CD4+ T cells from blood, cultured in vitro. The chain links TRBV2 to TRBJ1-1; D is undetermined. This sequence was found in a human donor who had recovered from COVID-19. The CDR3 sequence: CASSGAGTPNTEAFF. Written as DNA, the CDR3 is TGTGCCAGCAGTGGCGCGGGCACCCCAAACACTGAAGCTTTCTTT.